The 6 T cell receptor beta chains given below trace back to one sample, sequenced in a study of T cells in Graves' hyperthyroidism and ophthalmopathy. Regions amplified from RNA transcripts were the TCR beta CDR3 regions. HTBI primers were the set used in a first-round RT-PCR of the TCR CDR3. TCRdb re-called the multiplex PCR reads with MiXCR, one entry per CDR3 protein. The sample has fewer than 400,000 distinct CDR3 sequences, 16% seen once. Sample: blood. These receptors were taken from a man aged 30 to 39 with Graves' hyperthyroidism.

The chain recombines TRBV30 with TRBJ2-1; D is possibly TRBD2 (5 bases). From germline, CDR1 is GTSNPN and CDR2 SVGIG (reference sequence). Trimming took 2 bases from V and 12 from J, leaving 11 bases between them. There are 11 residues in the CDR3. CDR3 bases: TGTGCCTGGAGTCTCCTCGAGGGGCAGTTCTTC. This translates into CAWSLLEGQFF.

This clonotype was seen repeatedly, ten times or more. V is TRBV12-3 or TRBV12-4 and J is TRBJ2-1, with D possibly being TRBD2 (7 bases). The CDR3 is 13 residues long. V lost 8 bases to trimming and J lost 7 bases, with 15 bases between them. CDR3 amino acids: CASAGAIGNEQFF. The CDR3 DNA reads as TGTGCCAGCGCGGGGGCGATTGGGAATGAGCAGTTCTTC.

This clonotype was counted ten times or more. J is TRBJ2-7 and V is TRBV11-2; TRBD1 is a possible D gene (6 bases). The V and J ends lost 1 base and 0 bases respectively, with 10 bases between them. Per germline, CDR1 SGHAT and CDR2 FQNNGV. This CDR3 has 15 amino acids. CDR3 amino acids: CASSLGQESSYEQYF. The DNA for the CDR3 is TGTGCCAGCAGCTTAGGACAGGAATCCTCCTACGAGCAGTACTTC. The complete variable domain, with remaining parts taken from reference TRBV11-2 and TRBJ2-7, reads EAGVAQSPRYKIIEKRQSVAFWCNPISGHATLYWYQQILGQGPKLLIQFQNNGVVDDSQLPKDRFSAERLKGVDSTLKIQPAKLEDSAVYLCASSLGQESSYEQYFGPGTRLTVT.

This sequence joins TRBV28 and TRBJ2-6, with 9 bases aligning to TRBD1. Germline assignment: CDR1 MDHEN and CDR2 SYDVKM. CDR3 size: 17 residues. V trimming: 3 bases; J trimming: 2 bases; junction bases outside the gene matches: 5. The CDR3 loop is CASSFRDRDPGANVLTF. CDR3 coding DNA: TGTGCCAGCAGTTTCCGGGACAGGGATCCTGGGGCCAACGTCCTGACTTTC.

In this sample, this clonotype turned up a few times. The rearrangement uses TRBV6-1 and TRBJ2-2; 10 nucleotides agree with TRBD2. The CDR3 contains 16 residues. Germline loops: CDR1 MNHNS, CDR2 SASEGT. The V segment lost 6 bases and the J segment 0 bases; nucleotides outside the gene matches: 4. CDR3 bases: TGTGCCAGCAGAGCTAGCGGGAGATCGAACACCGGGGAGCTGTTTTTT. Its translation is CASRASGRSNTGELFF.

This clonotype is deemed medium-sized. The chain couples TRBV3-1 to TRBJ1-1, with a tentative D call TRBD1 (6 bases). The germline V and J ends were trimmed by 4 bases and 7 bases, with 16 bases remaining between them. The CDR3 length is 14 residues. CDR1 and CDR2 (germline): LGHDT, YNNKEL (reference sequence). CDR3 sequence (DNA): TGTGCCAGCAGCCCTACACCTGGACAGCGTGAAGCTTTCTTT. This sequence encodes CASSPTPGQREAFF.